This T cell receptor beta chain was documented in a study of PD-L1 blockade in urothelial cancer. Overall study: Beginning in about 2014, patients received atezolizumab, given as 1,200 mg intravenously every 3 weeks. Analyses were performed on blood at 3 weeks after treatment start (the second dose) and at 6 weeks. Bladder-origin urothelial cancer in males covered most of the roughly 29 patients.

The table came from immunoSEQ multiplex PCR; TCRdb's copy has only in-frame clones and leaves some out. The sample contains 70,000 to 75,000 clones, less than 90% of which appear only once. Each patient gave between 1 and 8 samples, pretreatment and on-treatment. Per the germline V gene, CDR1 is MNHNY and CDR2 is SVGAGI (reference sequence). The CDR3 loop spans 13 amino acids. Trimming shortened V by 0 bases and J by 7 bases, and 10 bases separated the two germline ends. The V call is TRBV6-6, the J call TRBJ2-7; D is ambiguous. The source was PBMCs, collected around atezolizumab (anti-PD-L1) treatment. The origin of this receptor is a man in his 60s with urothelial cancer. In DNA, the CDR3 is TGTGCCAGCAGTTACTCGCTGAGTAGAGAGCAGTACTTC. Translating it yields CASSYSLSREQYF.